Below are 30 T cell receptor beta chains sequenced from a single sample in a study of T-cell reconstitution after alpha-beta-depleted transplantation in children. It was with unique molecular identifiers that the TCRbeta library was prepared. Each CDR3 protein gets one entry after TCRdb re-called the PCR reads with MiXCR. The sample records around 490,000 distinct CDR3 sequences, 9.5% to 12% being singletons. The sequences come from PBMCs, mostly from graft donor cells, collected 180 days after TCRalphabeta/CD19-depleted stem cell transplant. The receptors here all came from a female patient aged 2 to 10 who had a stem cell transplant for aplastic anemia, so the T cells may come from the graft donor.

Details on this clonotype: This may stem from a read error, because a much larger clone lies one nucleotide away. The V call is TRBV29-1, the J call TRBJ2-5; tentative D call: TRBD2 (6 bases). The length of the CDR3 is 16 residues. Germline V gene sequence: CDR1 SQVTM, CDR2 ANQGSEA. This chain's CDR3 is CTVWGLAGGIIETQYF. The CDR3 DNA sequence: TGCACCGTTTGGGGTCTGGCCGGAGGGATTATAGAGACCCAGTACTTC.

The chain combines TRBV5-1 with TRBJ2-1, with 8 bases that match TRBD2. Germline V gene data show CDR1 as SGHRS and CDR2 as YFSETQ. Unmatched junction bases numbered 10, after V lost 0 bases and J lost 8 bases. This CDR3 has 16 amino acids. The CDR3 bases are TGCGCCAGCAGCTTGGCATCGCGGGAGGCCACACATGAGCAGTTCTTC. Amino acid sequence: CASSLASREATHEQFF.

This CDR3 reads CASSFDYSGANVLTF. CDR3 coding DNA: TGTGCCAGCAGCTTCGATTACTCTGGGGCCAACGTCCTGACTTTC. The gene calls are TRBV7-8 and TRBJ2-6; unclear D gene. This CDR3 contains 15 residues. Trimming pared 3 bases from V and 0 bases from J, leaving 6 bases between. The germline V gene has CDR1 SGHVS and CDR2 FQNEAQ.

The genes are TRBV27 and TRBJ2-5, with 7 bases identical to TRBD2. The CDR3 has 14 amino acids. CDR1 is MNHEY and CDR2 is SMNVEV in the germline V gene (reference sequence). Germline trimming cut 5 bases from V and 6 bases from J; bases unmatched to any gene: 9. The CDR3 is CASSRAGVGKTQYF. DNA for the CDR3: TGTGCCAGCAGTCGCGCGGGAGTGGGAAAGACCCAGTACTTC.

This clonotype was detected only a few times. The chain joins TRBV20-1 to TRBJ1-2; D possibly corresponds to TRBD1 (5 bases). V was clipped by 4 bases and J by 5 bases, with 8 bases between them. This CDR3 region has 11 residues. Germline V lookup: CDR1 DFQATT, CDR2 SNEGSKA (reference sequence). The CDR3 DNA follows: TGCAGTGCTACAGGGTCTTATGGCTACACCTTC. This translates into CSATGSYGYTF.

This clonotype was counted between two and nine times. The genes are TRBV29-1 and TRBJ1-1; TRBD1 matches at 8 bases. Trimming removed 6 bases from V and 3 bases from J; junction bases left unmatched: 6. CDR3 length: 13 amino acids. The germline V gene encodes CDR1 SQVTM and CDR2 ANQGSEA. CDR3 nucleotide sequence: TGCAGCGTGCAACAGGGGGACTACACTGAAGCTTTCTTT. Amino acid sequence: CSVQQGDYTEAFF.

The chain is built from TRBV6-6 and TRBJ1-2, with D maybe TRBD1 (5 bases). The length of the CDR3 is 13 residues. V shed 0 bases and J shed 4 bases, with 6 bases lying between them. The germline V gene encodes CDR1 MNHNY and CDR2 SVGAGI (reference sequence). The CDR3 DNA reads as TGTGCCAGCAGTTACTCGGACACCTATGGCTACACCTTC. Protein sequence: CASSYSDTYGYTF.

This clonotype was counted between two and nine times. The chain combines TRBV12-3 or TRBV12-4 with TRBJ1-3, with D uncertain. V was shortened by 8 bases and J by 0 bases, with 11 bases between the two germline ends. The CDR3 is 14 amino acids. CDR3 sequence reads: CASFSRSSGNTIYF. DNA for the CDR3: TGTGCCAGCTTTAGCCGAAGCTCTGGAAACACCATATATTTT.

CDR3 coding DNA: TGCGCCAGCAGCCAAGTAGTTGGGTTCCCAGCCACCGGGGAGCTGTTTTTT. Its protein is CASSQVVGFPATGELFF. The rearrangement uses TRBV4-3 and TRBJ2-2; D is uncertain. This CDR3 is 17 amino acids long. The V gene lost 1 base and the J gene lost 4 bases, with 16 bases spanning the gap. The V gene's germline CDR1 is LGHNA and CDR2 YSLEER.

This clonotype was recorded many times. The genes are TRBV5-1 and TRBJ1-1; no clear D. From germline, CDR1 is SGHRS and CDR2 YFSETQ. V lost 4 bases and J lost 3, with 10 bases in between. The CDR3 sequence is 13 residues long. The CDR3 sequence: CASSGGLDTEAFF. CDR3 in DNA: TGCGCCAGCAGCGGAGGTTTGGACACTGAAGCTTTCTTT. Drawing the rest from reference TRBV5-1 and TRBJ1-1, the complete variable domain is KAGVTQTPRYLIKTRGQQVTLSCSPISGHRSVSWYQQTPGQGLQFLFEYFSETQRNKGNFPGRFSGRQFSNSRSEMNVSTLELGDSALYLCASSGGLDTEAFFGQGTRLTVV.

This clonotype was counted between two and nine times. The gene calls are TRBV12-3 or TRBV12-4 and TRBJ2-4; maybe TRBD1 (5 bases). Trimming pared 4 bases from V and 5 bases from J, leaving 12 bases between. The length of the CDR3 is 14 residues. The CDR3 nucleotides are TGTGCCAGCAGTTCTCAAGGGGTCCAAAACATTCAGTACTTC. It translates to CASSSQGVQNIQYF.

CDR3 bases: TGCGCCAGCAGCACCGGACAGGGTGGGCCCCAGCATTTT. It encodes CASSTGQGGPQHF. This rearrangement joins TRBV5-1 to TRBJ1-5; 8 bases map to TRBD1. The trim removed 4 bases at V and 9 bases at J, leaving 6 bases unmatched. This CDR3 spans 13 amino acids. Germline V gene sequence: CDR1 SGHRS, CDR2 YFSETQ. The whole variable domain, filled in from reference TRBV5-1 and TRBJ1-5, reads KAGVTQTPRYLIKTRGQQVTLSCSPISGHRSVSWYQQTPGQGLQFLFEYFSETQRNKGNFPGRFSGRQFSNSRSEMNVSTLELGDSALYLCASSTGQGGPQHFGDGTRLSIL.

The sample holds a few counts of this clonotype. This chain uses TRBV7-2 with TRBJ1-2; TRBD1 might be the D (6 bases). Germline CDR1 SGHTA, CDR2 FQGNSA. The CDR3 sequence is 14 residues long. The germline V and J ends were trimmed by 6 bases and 8 bases, with 19 bases remaining between them. The CDR3: CASRLIQGRWGYTF. As DNA, the CDR3 is TGTGCCAGCAGGTTGATCCAGGGGCGCTGGGGCTACACCTTC.

This clonotype has a handful of counts. V usage is TRBV6-2 or TRBV6-3 and J usage is TRBJ2-7, with 9 bases identical to TRBD1. The germline CDR1 and CDR2 sequences are MNHEY and SVGEGT. The CDR3 contains 12 residues. The V segment lost 7 bases and the J segment 6 bases; nucleotides outside the gene matches: 4. The CDR3 protein is CASNRGQREQYV. The DNA for the CDR3 is TGTGCCAGCAACAGGGGGCAGCGCGAGCAGTACGTC.

This clonotype was detected a few times. CDR3: CASGLAVGFEQFF. The CDR3 DNA reads TGTGCCAGCGGACTAGCGGTTGGTTTTGAGCAGTTCTTC. The chain employs TRBV12-3 or TRBV12-4 and TRBJ2-1, with 10 bases aligning to TRBD2. The trim removed 8 bases at V and 9 bases at J, leaving 7 bases unmatched. This CDR3 contains 13 residues.

V usage is TRBV7-9 and J usage is TRBJ2-6; tentative D call: TRBD1 (5 bases). Germline-derived CDR1 and CDR2 are SEHNR and FQNEAQ (reference sequence). V lost 2 bases and J lost 4, with 12 bases in between. CDR3 length: 16 residues. CDR3 DNA sequence: TGTGCCAGCAGCTTACAGGGTATGGCCGGGGCCAACGTCCTGACTTTC. Translating gives CASSLQGMAGANVLTF.

In its sample, this clonotype was seen a few times. J is TRBJ2-1 and V is TRBV11-2; TRBD2 is a possible D gene (6 bases). Germline assignment: CDR1 SGHAT and CDR2 FQNNGV. V gave up 2 bases and J gave up 1 base, with 15 bases separating them. The CDR3 contains 17 residues. The CDR3 bases are TGTGCCAGCAGCTTATCGGCGGGATACCCTTCCTACAATGAGCAGTTCTTC. It yields the protein CASSLSAGYPSYNEQFF.

The chain has TRBV28 and TRBJ2-2; 7 bases match TRBD1. V lost 8 bases, J lost 3 bases, and 6 bases stayed unmatched. The CDR3 totals 14 residues. Germline-derived CDR1 and CDR2 are MDHEN and SYDVKM. CDR3 protein: CASLGTVDTGELFF. The CDR3 bases are TGTGCCAGCCTCGGGACAGTAGACACCGGGGAGCTGTTTTTT.

This clonotype was seen only a few times. V gene TRBV20-1 combines with J gene TRBJ2-1, with D uncertain. Trimming took 3 bases from V and 1 from J, leaving 10 bases between them. This CDR3 is 14 amino acids long. CDR1 is DFQATT, CDR2 SNEGSKA, per germline (reference sequence). CDR3 sequence: CSARRDLSYNEQFF. The DNA for the CDR3 is TGCAGTGCTAGGCGAGACTTATCCTACAATGAGCAGTTCTTC.

The J gene is TRBJ2-3, the V gene TRBV5-1; the match to TRBD2 covers 14 bases. The ends lost 0 bases at V and 4 bases at J; junction bases unmatched: 7. The germline V gene has CDR1 SGHRS and CDR2 YFSETQ. This CDR3 contains 18 residues. CDR3 bases: TGCGCCAGCAGCTTGGGAGGACTAGCGGGAGGTGGGTCAGATACGCAGTATTTT. It encodes CASSLGGLAGGGSDTQYF. Full variable domain (missing parts from reference TRBV5-1 and TRBJ2-3): KAGVTQTPRYLIKTRGQQVTLSCSPISGHRSVSWYQQTPGQGLQFLFEYFSETQRNKGNFPGRFSGRQFSNSRSEMNVSTLELGDSALYLCASSLGGLAGGGSDTQYFGPGTRLTVL.

The V call is TRBV20-1, the J call TRBJ2-7, with D tentatively TRBD2 (5 bases). Germline CDR1 DFQATT, CDR2 SNEGSKA (reference sequence). V was pared by 7 bases and J by 4 bases, with 20 bases between. The CDR3 loop spans 14 amino acids. CDR3 nucleotide sequence: TGCAGTGACAAAGGGATTAGGACTTCATACGAGCAGTACTTC. It specifies CSDKGIRTSYEQYF.

The chain links TRBV29-1 to TRBJ2-1; 9 nucleotides line up with TRBD1. This CDR3 spans 15 amino acids. From germline, CDR1 is SQVTM and CDR2 ANQGSEA. After removal of 3 bases from V and 2 bases from J, the junction contained 5 bases not matched to a gene. CDR3 amino acids: CSVDSRDRAYNEQFF. CDR3 coding DNA: TGCAGCGTTGATTCTCGGGACAGGGCCTACAATGAGCAGTTCTTC.

The rearrangement links TRBV15 to TRBJ2-6, with 11 positions matching TRBD1. CDR1 is LNHNV, CDR2 YYDKDF, per germline (reference sequence). The CDR3 sequence is 19 residues long. Trimming took 3 bases from V and 2 from J; bases not matched to a gene: 9. CDR3 in DNA: TGTGCCACCAGCAGGGCGACCGGACAGGGGGCAGCTGGGGCCAACGTCCTGACTTTC. Translation gives CATSRATGQGAAGANVLTF.

This clonotype was detected a few times. V and J are TRBV12-3 or TRBV12-4 and TRBJ2-1; the D is unclear. Trimming took off 4 bases at V and 10 bases at J, with 11 bases between the two ends. This CDR3 contains 12 residues. CDR3 coding DNA: TGTGCCAGCAGTTACTTTGCCCTCGAGCAGTTCTTC. Translating gives CASSYFALEQFF.

This clonotype was detected ten times or more. Here the CDR3 DNA reads TGTGCCAGCAGTCAGCCTTCAGGGGGCAATCAGCCCCAGCATTTT. Amino acids: CASSQPSGGNQPQHF. The rearrangement joins TRBV28 to TRBJ1-5; D might be TRBD1 (6 bases). Germline V gene data show CDR1 as MDHEN and CDR2 as SYDVKM. This CDR3 is built from 15 residues. V was clipped by 5 bases and J by 2 bases, with 13 bases between them. Full variable domain (outside the CDR3, taken from reference TRBV28 and TRBJ1-5): DVKVTQSSRYLVKRTGEKVFLECVQDMDHENMFWYRQDPGLGLRLIYFSYDVKMKEKGDIPEGYSVSREKKERFSLILESASTNQTSMYLCASSQPSGGNQPQHFGDGTRLSIL.

The chain recombines TRBV7-8 with TRBJ2-1, with TRBD2 matching over 7 bases. CDR3 size: 16 residues. The germline CDR1 and CDR2 sequences are SGHVS and FQNEAQ. V lost 5 bases to trimming and J lost 4 bases; unmatched junction nucleotides: 11. CDR3 sequence (DNA): TGTGCCAGCAGCCCTCAACCACTAGCGCCTTACAATGAGCAGTTCTTC. This gives the protein CASSPQPLAPYNEQFF.

Concerning this clonotype: At one boundary the junction diverges from the germline segment, which might be a read error. The genes are TRBV20-1 and TRBJ2-7, with D maybe TRBD2 (5 bases). This CDR3 contains 15 residues. The V gene's germline CDR1 is DFQATT and CDR2 SNEGSKA (reference sequence). As DNA, the CDR3 is TGCAGTGCTAGGCCCGGGAACGAAATCTTCTACGAGCAGTCCTTC. Its translation: CSARPGNEIFYEQSF.

The chain recombines TRBV12-3 or TRBV12-4 with TRBJ1-5; D gene unclear. V gave up 5 bases and J gave up 5 bases, with 13 bases separating them. The CDR3 extends over 14 amino acids. CDR3 nucleotide sequence: TGTGCCAGCAGTCACAGCAGCGCGGATCAGCCCCAGCATTTT. Protein product: CASSHSSADQPQHF.

This clonotype came up a few times. The genes are TRBV11-3 and TRBJ2-7, with D possibly TRBD1 on 6 matching bases. CDR3 length: 13 amino acids. Per germline, CDR1 SGHNT and CDR2 YENEEA. V was trimmed by 5 bases and J by 4 bases, leaving 12 bases between them. The CDR3 loop reads CASSKTGSYEQYF. The CDR3, as DNA: TGTGCCAGCAGCAAGACAGGTTCTTACGAGCAGTACTTC.

The J gene is TRBJ2-1, the V gene TRBV2; D possibly matches TRBD1 or TRBD2 (5 bases each). The CDR3 totals 19 residues. Germline V CDR1 and CDR2: SNHLY, FYNNEI. Between the trimmed V and J ends, which lost 2 bases and 0 bases, there was a span of 20 bases. CDR3 nucleotide sequence: TGTGCCAGCAGTGAAACCTCGGGGCGTTCCGTGGCCTCCTACAATGAGCAGTTCTTC. This gives the protein CASSETSGRSVASYNEQFF. Looking up the rest from reference TRBV2 and TRBJ2-1 gives the full variable domain: EPEVTQTPSHQVTQMGQEVILRCVPISNHLYFYWYRQILGQKVEFLVSFYNNEISEKSEIFDDQFSVERPDGSNFTLKIRSTKLEDSAMYFCASSETSGRSVASYNEQFFGPGTRLTVL.